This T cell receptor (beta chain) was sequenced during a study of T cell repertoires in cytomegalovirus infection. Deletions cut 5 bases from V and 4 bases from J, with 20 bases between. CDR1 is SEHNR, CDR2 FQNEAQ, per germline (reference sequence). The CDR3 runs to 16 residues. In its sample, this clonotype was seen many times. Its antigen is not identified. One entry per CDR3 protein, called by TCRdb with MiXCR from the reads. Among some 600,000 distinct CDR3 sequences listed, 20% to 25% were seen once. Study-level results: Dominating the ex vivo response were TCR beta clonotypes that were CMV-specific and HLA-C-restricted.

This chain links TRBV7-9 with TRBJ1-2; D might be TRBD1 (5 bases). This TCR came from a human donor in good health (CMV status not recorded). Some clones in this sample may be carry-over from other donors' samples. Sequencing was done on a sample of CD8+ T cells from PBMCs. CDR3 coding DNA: TGTGCCAGCAGCGGGTACTCCGGGACCGGGACCTATGGCTACACCTTC. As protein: CASSGYSGTGTYGYTF.